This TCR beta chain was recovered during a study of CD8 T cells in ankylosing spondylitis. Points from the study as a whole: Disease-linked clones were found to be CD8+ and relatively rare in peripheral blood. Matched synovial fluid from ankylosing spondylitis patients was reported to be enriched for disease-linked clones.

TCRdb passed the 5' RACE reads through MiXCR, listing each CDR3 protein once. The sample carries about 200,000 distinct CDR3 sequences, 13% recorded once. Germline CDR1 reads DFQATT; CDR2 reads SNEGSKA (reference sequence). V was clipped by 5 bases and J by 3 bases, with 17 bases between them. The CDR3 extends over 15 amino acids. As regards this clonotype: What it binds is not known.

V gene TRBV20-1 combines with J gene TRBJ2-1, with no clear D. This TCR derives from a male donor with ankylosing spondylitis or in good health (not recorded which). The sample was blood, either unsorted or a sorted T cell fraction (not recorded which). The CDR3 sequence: CSAFRSKTVYNEQFF. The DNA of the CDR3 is TGCAGTGCTTTTAGGAGCAAAACGGTCTACAATGAGCAGTTCTTC.